This T cell receptor (beta chain) was sequenced for a study of T cells in women clearing cervical HPV infection. Study context: Control women cleared a single incident HPV16 infection within 12 months.

The data were produced by immunoSEQ multiplex PCR, yet TCRdb's version contains in-frame clones alone and is incomplete. This table holds tens of thousands of clones. The receptor's source is a woman aged 18 to 75 with a cervical HPV16 infection that either progressed to CIN3+ or cleared (not recorded which). Sequenced material: blood buffy coat.

Here the CDR3 reads CASSFYGTGGYGYTF. CDR3 DNA, as far as it was read: TGTGCCAGCAGTTTCTACGGGACAGGGGGCTATGGC. The chain links TRBV27 to TRBJ1-2; TRBD1 matches 11 bases. The CDR3 extends 3 residues past the end of the read, so its final part is completed from the germline J gene. The V segment lost 3 bases and the J segment 4 bases; nucleotides outside the gene matches: 4. Per germline, CDR1 MNHEY and CDR2 SMNVEV (reference sequence). The CDR3 loop spans 15 amino acids.